These 14 T cell receptor beta chains were all obtained from the same sample, sequenced in a study of T-cell reconstitution after alpha-beta-depleted transplantation in children. For TCRbeta, the library was prepared with unique molecular identifiers. TCRdb passed the PCR reads through MiXCR, listing each CDR3 protein once. This repertoire shows roughly 500,000 distinct CDR3 sequences, around 17% found once; its top ten account for 3.3%. The sample was PBMCs from the stem cell graft donor, taken from the stem cell graft. The receptor set was obtained from a human donor who donated a stem cell graft to a child with acute lymphoblastic leukemia.

The chain carries TRBV7-9 and TRBJ1-4; no clear D. There are 14 residues in the CDR3. Germline-derived CDR1 and CDR2 are SEHNR and FQNEAQ (reference sequence). V lost 5 bases and J 6 bases, leaving 13 bases between the germline ends. The CDR3 loop is CASSKPPSDEKLFF. The CDR3 DNA reads as TGTGCCAGCAGCAAGCCCCCGAGTGATGAAAAACTGTTTTTT.

This chain connects TRBV21-1 to TRBJ2-2; the table's D call, TRBD1, was not checked against the DNA. TRBV21-1 is a listed pseudogene. The CDR3 loop spans 16 amino acids. The CDR3 DNA reads TGTGCCAGCAGCAAAGCGAGGCAGGGGAAGGGCGGGGAGCTGTTTTTT. Translation gives CASSKARQGKGGELFF.

The rearrangement links TRBV7-7 to TRBJ2-3; 9 bases line up with TRBD1. The CDR3 runs 13 residues. V shed 4 bases, J shed 7 bases, and the junction held 3 bases outside the gene matches. The germline gives CDR1 SSHAT, CDR2 FNYEAQ (reference sequence). The CDR3 region is CASSSGQGNTQYF. The DNA for the CDR3 is TGTGCCAGCAGCTCGGGACAGGGTAATACGCAGTATTTT. Complete variable domain (other parts from reference TRBV7-7 and TRBJ2-3): GAGVSQSPRYKVTKRGQDVTLRCDPISSHATLYWYQQALGQGPEFLTYFNYEAQPDKSGLPSDRFSAERPEGSISTLTIQRTEQRDSAMYRCASSSGQGNTQYFGPGTRLTVL.

The chain carries TRBV2 and TRBJ2-1; D remains unclear. Germline V gene data show CDR1 as SNHLY and CDR2 as FYNNEI. Trimming shortened V by 2 bases and J by 7 bases, and 12 bases separated the two germline ends. This CDR3 has 14 amino acids. CDR3 region: CASSEYLILNEQFF. The CDR3 DNA is TGTGCCAGCAGTGAATACCTGATATTGAATGAGCAGTTCTTC.

In its sample, this clonotype was seen a few times. The rearrangement joins TRBV6-1 to TRBJ1-5; D perhaps matches TRBD1 (5 bases). Germline values: CDR1 MNHNS, CDR2 SASEGT. CDR3 length: 13 amino acids. V lost 6 bases and J lost 5, with 11 bases in between. The CDR3 here is CASSLRTHQPQHF. The CDR3, as DNA: TGTGCCAGCAGCCTCCGGACACATCAGCCCCAGCATTTT.

J is TRBJ2-1 and V is TRBV5-1; 10 nucleotides match TRBD2. The CDR3 consists of 16 residues. Unmatched junction bases numbered 15, after V lost 7 bases and J lost 8 bases. Germline CDR1 SGHRS, CDR2 YFSETQ. The CDR3 DNA is TGCGCCAGCGGAGCCGCCGGGACTAGCGTTATTGATGAGCAGTTCTTC. Translation: CASGAAGTSVIDEQFF.

The J gene is TRBJ2-3, the V gene TRBV12-3 or TRBV12-4, with 12 bases matching TRBD2. Trimming cost V 6 bases and J 5 bases; bases outside gene matches: 12. There are 17 residues in the CDR3. CDR3 sequence reads: CASRPNLAGGPGDTQYF. The CDR3 coding sequence is TGTGCCAGCAGGCCCAACCTAGCGGGAGGGCCGGGAGATACGCAGTATTTT.

This clonotype was observed a few times. This chain's CDR3 is CASSLTSGAFYEQYF. The CDR3 bases are TGTGCCAGCAGCTTGACTAGCGGAGCGTTCTACGAGCAGTACTTC. The rearrangement uses TRBV6-5 and TRBJ2-7, with 9 bases identical to TRBD2. Looked up from germline, CDR1 is MNHEY and CDR2 is SVGAGI. J gave up 3 bases and V 6 bases, and 9 bases lay outside the gene matches. This CDR3 has 15 residues.

The chain employs TRBV13 and TRBJ2-1, with 7 bases identical to TRBD1. V lost 5 bases to trimming and J lost 1 base; unmatched junction nucleotides: 8. This CDR3 spans 16 amino acids. From germline, CDR1 is PRHDT and CDR2 FYEKMQ (reference sequence). The CDR3 DNA follows: TGTGCCAGCAGCGCGACTGACAGGGCGTCCTACAATGAGCAGTTCTTC. The encoded protein is CASSATDRASYNEQFF.

In its sample, this clonotype was seen a few times. The chain employs TRBV5-1 and TRBJ2-7, with 14 bases identical to TRBD2. The germline CDR1 and CDR2 sequences are SGHRS and YFSETQ. J gave up 4 bases and V 0 bases, and 6 bases lay outside the gene matches. CDR3 length: 17 residues. The DNA for the CDR3 is TGCGCCAGCAGCTTGGGACAGGGGACTAGCGGGAGTTACGAGCAGTACTTC. The encoded protein is CASSLGQGTSGSYEQYF.

This clonotype has a handful of counts. The CDR3 DNA reads TGTGCCAGCACCCTACGGGGACCCCTGAACACCGGGGAGCTGTTTTTT. This codes for CASTLRGPLNTGELFF. V and J are TRBV11-1 and TRBJ2-2; tentatively, D is TRBD1 or TRBD2 (5 bases each). This CDR3 spans 16 amino acids. The germline V gene encodes CDR1 SGHAT and CDR2 FQDESV (reference sequence). V lost 7 bases and J 1 base, leaving 16 bases between the germline ends.

The rearrangement links TRBV2 to TRBJ2-7, with D unresolved. The germline gives CDR1 SNHLY, CDR2 FYNNEI. The CDR3 spans 12 residues. V was trimmed by 7 bases and J by 2 bases, leaving 9 bases between them. This CDR3 reads CASNQETYEQYF. The CDR3 coding sequence is TGTGCCAGCAACCAGGAAACCTACGAGCAGTACTTC.

This clonotype was detected a few times. The chain joins TRBV20-1 to TRBJ2-7; the D is unclear. Per germline, CDR1 DFQATT and CDR2 SNEGSKA (reference sequence). CDR3 length: 15 residues. Trimming pared 2 bases from V and 2 bases from J, leaving 16 bases between. This CDR3 reads CSARILRAETYEQYF. The CDR3 DNA is TGCAGTGCTAGAATTCTTCGGGCTGAGACCTACGAGCAGTACTTC.

This clonotype was seen a handful of times. The chain combines TRBV20-1 with TRBJ2-7; D tentatively reads TRBD1 or TRBD2 (5 bases each). Germline V lookup: CDR1 DFQATT, CDR2 SNEGSKA (reference sequence). Trimming removed 1 base from V and 4 bases from J, with 14 bases in between. The CDR3 totals 14 residues. The DNA of the CDR3 is TGCAGTGCTAGAGTCTTGAGGGGTTTGTACGAGCAGTACTTC. It specifies CSARVLRGLYEQYF.